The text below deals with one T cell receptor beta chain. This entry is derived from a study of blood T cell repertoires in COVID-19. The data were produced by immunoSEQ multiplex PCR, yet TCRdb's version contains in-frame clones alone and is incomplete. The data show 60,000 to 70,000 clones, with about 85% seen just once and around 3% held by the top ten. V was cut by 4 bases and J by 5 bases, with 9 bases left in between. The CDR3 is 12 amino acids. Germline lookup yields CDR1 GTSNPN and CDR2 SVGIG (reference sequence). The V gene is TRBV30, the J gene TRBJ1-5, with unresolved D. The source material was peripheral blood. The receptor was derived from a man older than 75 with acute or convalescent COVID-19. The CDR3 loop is CAWTRGDQPQHF. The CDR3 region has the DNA TGTGCCTGGACCCGGGGAGATCAGCCCCAGCATTTT. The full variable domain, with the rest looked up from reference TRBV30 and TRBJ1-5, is SQTIHQWPATLVQPVGSPLSLECTVEGTSNPNLYWYRQAAGRGLQLLFYSVGIGQISSEVPQNLSASRPQDRQFILSSKKLLLSDSGFYLCAWTRGDQPQHFGDGTRLSIL.